These 29 T cell receptor beta chains share one sample of origin, sequenced in a study of blood T cell repertoires in COVID-19. The protocol was immunoSEQ multiplex PCR, while the TCRdb copy is restricted to in-frame clones and leaves out a portion. The sample shows approximately 330,000 clones, roughly 85% of them seen only once. The sample consisted of PBMCs or T cells enriched from blood (not recorded which). The source is a middle-aged woman with acute COVID-19.

The rearrangement links TRBV12-5 to TRBJ2-5, with TRBD2 matching over 7 bases. Germline CDR1 and CDR2: LGHNT and FRNRAP. CDR3 length equals 14 residues. Trimming at V came to 7 bases and at J to 5 bases, leaving 10 bases not matched to a gene. The CDR3, as DNA: TGTGCTAGTGCATCAGAGAGTAGCGGGGAGACCCAGTACTTC. This codes for CASASESSGETQYF. The full variable domain, in which reference TRBV12-5 and TRBJ2-5 provide the parts outside the CDR3, is DARVTQTPRHKVTEMGQEVTMRCQPILGHNTVFWYRQTMMQGLELLAYFRNRAPLDDSGMPKDRFSAEMPDATLATLKIQPSEPRDSAVYFCASASESSGETQYFGPGTRLLVL.

The chain is built from TRBV21-1 and TRBJ1-4; the D call of TRBD1 is as the table states it, not checked on the DNA. TRBV21-1 is noted as a pseudogene. There are 20 residues in the CDR3. The CDR3 nucleotides read TGTCCCATGGTGGGACAGGACTCTCACAGCGGATTCATATGGAATGAAAAACTGTTTTTT. As protein: CPMVGQDSHSGFIWNEKLFF.

The CDR3 reads CATSRETSGLYNEQFF. Written as DNA, the CDR3 is TGTGCCACCAGCAGAGAGACTAGCGGATTGTACAATGAGCAGTTCTTC. The chain has TRBV15 and TRBJ2-1, with 9 bases fitting TRBD2. Losses at the gene ends were 0 bases for V and 4 bases for J; bases not matched to a gene: 4. The CDR3 consists of 16 residues. Per germline, CDR1 LNHNV and CDR2 YYDKDF (reference sequence).

This chain uses TRBV4-2 with TRBJ1-5; the match to TRBD1 covers 9 bases. V lost 1 base and J lost 7; bases outside the gene matches: 8. The CDR3 spans 16 residues. Germline V gene lookup returns CDR1 LGHNA and CDR2 YNFKEQ. CDR3 sequence: CASSQVGGTGTQPQHF. DNA of the CDR3: TGTGCCAGCAGCCAAGTGGGGGGGACAGGGACCCAGCCCCAGCATTTT.

J is TRBJ1-6 and V is TRBV4-1, with D possibly matching TRBD1 (5 bases). The CDR3 totals 18 residues. Looked up from germline, CDR1 is MGHRA and CDR2 is YSYEKL. The V end was cut by 2 bases, the J end by 7 bases, with 21 bases between. The CDR3 sequence: CASSQYQTESHYNSPLHF. CDR3 sequence (DNA): TGCGCCAGCAGCCAATACCAGACAGAGTCCCATTACAATTCACCCCTCCACTTT.

The chain has TRBV27 and TRBJ2-2; maybe TRBD1 (5 bases). Trimming cost V 6 bases and J 6 bases, with 11 bases left between them. The CDR3 runs to 13 residues. Germline V gene data show CDR1 as MNHEY and CDR2 as SMNVEV (reference sequence). CDR3 in DNA: TGTGCCAGCAGAGGAGACAGTCCCGGGGAGCTGTTTTTT. Translation gives CASRGDSPGELFF.

The rearrangement uses TRBV27 and TRBJ2-1; 8 nucleotides match TRBD2. The CDR3 sequence is 13 residues long. Germline-derived CDR1 and CDR2 are MNHEY and SMNVEV (reference sequence). After removal of 6 bases from V and 8 bases from J, the junction contained 6 bases not matched to a gene. Here the CDR3 DNA reads TGTGCCAGCAGGGGGACTAGTTTCCATGAGCAGTTCTTC. Translation gives CASRGTSFHEQFF.

The V and J genes are TRBV3-1 (or the pseudogene TRBV3-2) and TRBJ1-2, with 11 bases that match TRBD1. With V trimmed by 1 base and J by 4 bases, 2 bases remained unmatched. Germline V CDR1 and CDR2: LGHDT, YNNKEL (reference sequence). This CDR3 comprises 15 residues. This CDR3 is CASSQGDRGAYGYTF. As DNA, the CDR3 is TGTGCCAGCAGCCAAGGGGACAGGGGGGCCTATGGCTACACCTTC.

The V and J genes are TRBV11-2 and TRBJ2-7; D remains ambiguous. From germline, CDR1 is SGHAT and CDR2 FQNNGV. This CDR3 is built from 13 residues. The ends were cut back, 7 bases at V and 6 bases at J, with 16 bases in the middle. This CDR3 is CASTPVGVGEQYF. The CDR3 coding sequence is TGTGCCAGCACCCCAGTCGGAGTAGGCGAGCAGTACTTC.

The chain couples TRBV7-2 to TRBJ1-1, with 9 bases lining up with TRBD1. Germline V CDR1 and CDR2: SGHTA, FQGNSA. The CDR3 has 14 amino acids. Trimming removed 4 bases from V and 8 bases from J; junction bases left unmatched: 8. The CDR3 DNA reads as TGTGCCAGCAGCTCCTACCGCGGGACAGGGGAAGCTTTCTTT. Protein sequence: CASSSYRGTGEAFF.

This chain links TRBV6-1 with TRBJ1-5; the D gene is possibly TRBD1 (5 bases). The CDR3 spans 13 residues. Trimming took 6 bases from V and 0 from J, leaving 6 bases between them. CDR1 MNHNS and CDR2 SASEGT come from the germline V gene. CDR3 sequence reads: CASRTDSNQPQHF. The CDR3 bases are TGTGCCAGCAGGACAGATAGCAATCAGCCCCAGCATTTT.

The chain is built from TRBV5-1 and TRBJ2-1; TRBD1 is a possible D gene (6 bases). V was pared by 2 bases and J by 5 bases, with 11 bases between. CDR1 is SGHRS, CDR2 YFSETQ, per germline. The CDR3 is 14 residues long. CDR3 sequence reads: CASSFGGQNNEQFF. CDR3 coding DNA: TGCGCCAGCAGCTTCGGAGGACAGAACAATGAGCAGTTCTTC. The whole variable domain, remainder taken from reference TRBV5-1 and TRBJ2-1, is KAGVTQTPRYLIKTRGQQVTLSCSPISGHRSVSWYQQTPGQGLQFLFEYFSETQRNKGNFPGRFSGRQFSNSRSEMNVSTLELGDSALYLCASSFGGQNNEQFFGPGTRLTVL.

The chain recombines TRBV21-1 with TRBJ2-7; whether TRBD2, the table's D call, matches the DNA was not checked. TRBV21-1 corresponds to a pseudogene. The CDR3 has 15 amino acids. The CDR3 reads CASSLNLGVKDEQYF. CDR3 coding DNA: TGTGCCAGCAGCCTGAATCTTGGAGTAAAGGACGAGCAGTACTTC.

This sequence joins TRBV21-1 and TRBJ1-2; the tabulated D call, TRBD1, remains unverified against the DNA. TRBV21-1 is classified as a pseudogene. This CDR3 is built from 14 residues. In DNA, the CDR3 is TGTGCCAGCAGCACAGTAGGGGGCGACTATGGCTACACCTTC. As protein: CASSTVGGDYGYTF.

This chain connects TRBV4-3 to TRBJ1-1; D is unclear. Deletions cut 0 bases from V and 7 bases from J, with 12 bases between. This CDR3 is 14 amino acids long. The germline V gene has CDR1 LGHNA and CDR2 YSLEER. Here the CDR3 DNA reads TGCGCCAGCAGCCAAGATTTTCCGAGCTTTGAAGCTTTCTTT. Translated: CASSQDFPSFEAFF.

This clone was seen just once. V usage is TRBV28 and J usage is TRBJ1-5; possible D gene TRBD1, 5 bases. This CDR3 contains 14 residues. CDR1 is MDHEN and CDR2 is SYDVKM in the germline V gene. The ends were cut back, 3 bases at V and 3 bases at J, with 9 bases in the middle. CDR3 DNA: TGTGCCAGCAGTTTTGACAGATACAATCAGCCCCAGCATTTT. Translated, it gives CASSFDRYNQPQHF.

V gene TRBV28 combines with J gene TRBJ2-5; D is possibly TRBD1 (6 bases). Looked up from germline, CDR1 is MDHEN and CDR2 is SYDVKM. This CDR3 is 15 amino acids long. V shed 5 bases and J shed 4 bases, with 17 bases lying between them. Here the CDR3 DNA reads TGTGCCAGCAGTCAGAGATACCCACAGGGAGAGACCCAGTACTTC. Amino acid sequence: CASSQRYPQGETQYF. The full variable domain, its missing parts supplied by reference TRBV28 and TRBJ2-5, is DVKVTQSSRYLVKRTGEKVFLECVQDMDHENMFWYRQDPGLGLRLIYFSYDVKMKEKGDIPEGYSVSREKKERFSLILESASTNQTSMYLCASSQRYPQGETQYFGPGTRLLVL.

The chain recombines TRBV24-1 with TRBJ2-2; TRBD1 agrees at 11 bases. V lost 4 bases and J lost 3; bases outside the gene matches: 3. Germline CDR1 is KGHDR and CDR2 is SFDVKD. This CDR3 spans 16 amino acids. The CDR3 sequence is CATSDPGQGDTGELFF. CDR3 coding DNA: TGTGCCACCAGTGACCCGGGACAGGGGGACACCGGGGAGCTGTTTTTT.

This CDR3 reads CASSLDRGNTEAFF. In DNA, the CDR3 is TGTGCCAGCAGTTTAGACAGGGGGAACACTGAAGCTTTCTTT. The V and J genes are TRBV27 and TRBJ1-1; 8 positions match TRBD1. J was trimmed by 1 base and V by 2 bases; bases with no gene match: 0. The germline CDR1 and CDR2 sequences are MNHEY and SMNVEV (reference sequence). The CDR3 is 14 residues long.

The CDR3 sequence is CASSLSARQGSYEQYF. In DNA form, the CDR3 reads TGTGCCAGCAGTTTATCCGCGCGACAGGGTTCTTACGAGCAGTACTTC. This chain connects TRBV27 to TRBJ2-7, with 7 bases identical to TRBD1. Looked up from germline, CDR1 is MNHEY and CDR2 is SMNVEV (reference sequence). V was clipped by 0 bases and J by 4 bases; unmatched bases: 9. This CDR3 comprises 16 residues.

The rearrangement links TRBV6-5 to TRBJ1-1, with D hard to call. The CDR3 runs 11 residues. Trimming removed 6 bases at V and 9 bases at J, with 11 bases between. Per the germline V gene, CDR1 is MNHEY and CDR2 is SVGAGI. The CDR3 loop reads CASREPGKAFF. The CDR3 coding sequence is TGTGCCAGCAGGGAGCCCGGGAAAGCTTTCTTT.

This chain links TRBV24-1 with TRBJ2-5; 7 nucleotides line up with TRBD1. The V gene's germline CDR1 is KGHDR and CDR2 SFDVKD. The CDR3 totals 15 residues. J lost 1 base, V lost 4 bases, and 5 bases had no gene match. CDR3 sequence: CATSDPGQVQETQYF. The CDR3 region has the DNA TGTGCCACCAGTGACCCAGGACAGGTCCAAGAGACCCAGTACTTC.

V and J are TRBV29-1 and TRBJ1-2, with a tentative D call TRBD1 (6 bases). Trimming stripped 6 bases from V and 13 bases from J, with 18 bases between. Germline CDR1 reads SQVTM; CDR2 reads ANQGSEA. This CDR3 is built from 11 residues. CDR3 in amino acids: CSVRRDNLCTF. The CDR3 bases are TGCAGCGTGCGCCGGGACAACTTGTGCACCTTC.

The V and J genes are TRBV27 and TRBJ2-7; 12 bases are a match to TRBD1. The ends lost 2 bases at V and 3 bases at J; junction bases unmatched: 14. The germline CDR1 and CDR2 sequences are MNHEY and SMNVEV (reference sequence). The CDR3 loop spans 19 amino acids. CDR3 sequence: CASSLESGTGGRLYYEQYF. CDR3 nucleotides: TGTGCCAGCAGTTTAGAATCAGGGACAGGGGGCCGGTTGTACTACGAGCAGTACTTC.

This chain uses TRBV3-1 (or the pseudogene TRBV3-2) with TRBJ1-1, with 8 positions matching TRBD1. The J segment lost 1 base and the V segment lost 4 bases, leaving 8 bases of the junction unmatched. Germline V gene sequence: CDR1 LGHDT, CDR2 YNNKEL (reference sequence). The CDR3 runs to 16 residues. The CDR3 region has the DNA TGTGCCAGCAGCCCCCGGACAGGGTCTGGGAACACTGAAGCTTTCTTT. Protein sequence: CASSPRTGSGNTEAFF.

Only a few counts were recorded for this clone. The CDR3 DNA is TGTGCCAGTAAACCCTGGACAGGCTATAATGAAAAACTGTTTTTT. This encodes CASKPWTGYNEKLFF. This chain uses TRBV19 with TRBJ1-4; TRBD1 aligns across 7 bases. This CDR3 region has 15 residues. The trim removed 7 bases at V and 4 bases at J, leaving 9 bases unmatched. From germline, CDR1 is LNHDA and CDR2 SQIVND (reference sequence).

The chain carries TRBV7-9 and TRBJ1-5; the D gene is possibly TRBD1 (6 bases). The ends were cut back, 0 bases at V and 2 bases at J, with 11 bases in the middle. The germline gives CDR1 SEHNR, CDR2 FQNEAQ (reference sequence). The CDR3 has 16 residues. In DNA form, the CDR3 reads TGTGCCAGCAGCTTAGCGCAAGGGGGAGGCAATCAGCCCCAGCATTTT. It translates to CASSLAQGGGNQPQHF.

This chain links TRBV28 with TRBJ2-7; D might be TRBD2 (6 bases). Trimming cost V 4 bases and J 0 bases, with 10 bases left between them. Germline V gene lookup returns CDR1 MDHEN and CDR2 SYDVKM. CDR3 size: 14 residues. The CDR3 protein is CASSWPEGSYEQYF. The CDR3 DNA follows: TGTGCCAGCAGTTGGCCGGAGGGCTCCTACGAGCAGTACTTC.

The chain employs TRBV27 and TRBJ2-1, with a possible D match to TRBD2 (6 bases). Trimming pared 2 bases from V and 9 bases from J, leaving 11 bases between. CDR1 is MNHEY, CDR2 SMNVEV, per germline (reference sequence). This CDR3 has 13 residues. The DNA for the CDR3 is TGTGCCAGCAGTTTAAGCGGGTATCTTGAGCAGTTCTTC. Translated: CASSLSGYLEQFF.